A single sample gave rise to the 10 T cell receptor beta chains below, sequenced in a study of T-cell reconstitution after alpha-beta-depleted transplantation in children. Researchers prepared the TCRbeta library using unique molecular identifiers, the study reports. TCRdb called the PCR reads again in MiXCR, with one record for every CDR3 protein. The repertoire includes roughly 300,000 distinct CDR3 sequences, roughly 11% of them detected once, and 20% to 30% sits in the top ten. Material: peripheral blood, obtained 180 days after TCRalphabeta/CD19-depleted stem cell transplant. The receptors here all came from a male patient under 10 years old who had a stem cell transplant for chronic granulomatous disease, so the T cells may come from the graft donor.

This clonotype was seen repeatedly, ten times or more. This chain uses TRBV6-5 with TRBJ2-5; D gene ambiguous. The length of the CDR3 is 11 residues. The V gene lost 6 bases and the J gene lost 5 bases, with 7 bases spanning the gap. The germline gives CDR1 MNHEY, CDR2 SVGAGI. The CDR3 spells CASRQSETQYF. The CDR3 nucleotides are TGTGCCAGCAGGCAAAGTGAGACCCAGTACTTC.

This clonotype was found many times. The chain carries TRBV5-6 and TRBJ2-1; perhaps TRBD1 as D (6 bases). CDR1 and CDR2 from the germline V gene are SGHDT and YYEEEE. The CDR3 length is 15 residues. V was cut by 4 bases and J by 0 bases, with 11 bases left in between. This CDR3 is CASSQGSYSYNEQFF. As DNA, the CDR3 is TGTGCCAGCAGCCAGGGGAGTTACTCCTACAATGAGCAGTTCTTC.

This clonotype was found many times. The rearrangement joins TRBV29-1 to TRBJ1-1; possibly TRBD1 for D (6 bases). Germline lookup yields CDR1 SQVTM and CDR2 ANQGSEA. Trimming took off 5 bases at V and 6 bases at J, with 10 bases between the two ends. This CDR3 comprises 11 residues. Here the CDR3 reads CSVRGQAEAFF. In DNA, the CDR3 is TGCAGCGTTCGGGGACAAGCTGAAGCTTTCTTT.

The chain combines TRBV7-3 with TRBJ2-2; TRBD1 aligns across 8 bases. J gave up 3 bases and V 2 bases, and 8 bases lay outside the gene matches. The germline gives CDR1 SGHTA, CDR2 FQGTGA. This CDR3 has 17 residues. This chain's CDR3 is CASSLLHDRGHTGELFF. The CDR3 DNA is TGTGCCAGCAGCTTACTCCATGACAGGGGCCACACCGGGGAGCTGTTTTTT.

In this sample, this clonotype turned up many times. J is TRBJ1-6 and V is TRBV27, with 10 bases matching TRBD1. Trimming removed 3 bases from V and 9 bases from J; junction bases left unmatched: 8. CDR1 and CDR2 (germline): MNHEY, SMNVEV (reference sequence). The CDR3 is 16 residues long. CDR3 sequence (DNA): TGTGCCAGCAGTTTGCTAGCCGGGACAGGGGCTTCACCCCTCCACTTT. Translation gives CASSLLAGTGASPLHF.

This clonotype was recorded many times. The chain employs TRBV5-6 and TRBJ2-5; 11 nucleotides align to TRBD2. The J segment lost 2 bases and the V segment lost 3 bases, leaving 18 bases of the junction unmatched. CDR1 is SGHDT and CDR2 is YYEEEE in the germline V gene. The CDR3 loop spans 20 amino acids. For the CDR3, the DNA is TGTGCCAGCAGCTCGTTGCTACCCCTGGGACTAGCGGCCGCTCAAGAGACCCAGTACTTC. Protein: CASSSLLPLGLAAAQETQYF.

This clonotype has only a few counts. The chain couples TRBV4-3 to TRBJ2-7, with D perhaps given as TRBD1 or TRBD2 (7 bases each). In germline, CDR1 is LGHNA, CDR2 YSLEER. The CDR3 covers 15 residues. V was cut by 3 bases and J by 1 base, with 13 bases left in between. CDR3 in DNA: TGCGCCAGCAGCCAGGGGAGGGGGCGATCCTACGAGCAGTACTTC. This translates into CASSQGRGRSYEQYF.

This clonotype occurred a few times. This chain connects TRBV27 to TRBJ2-7, with 13 bases that match TRBD2. Germline CDR1 and CDR2: MNHEY and SMNVEV (reference sequence). This CDR3 has 14 residues. V gave up 9 bases and J gave up 5 bases; unmatched junction bases: 7. CDR3 loop: CASGTSGVWDEQYF. DNA of the CDR3: TGTGCCAGTGGGACTAGCGGGGTCTGGGACGAGCAGTACTTC.

There are many counts of this clonotype. This chain links TRBV20-1 with TRBJ2-5; 9 bases line up with TRBD2. With 1 base clipped from V and 5 bases from J, the junction kept 8 bases outside the gene matches. The CDR3 contains 15 residues. The germline V gene encodes CDR1 DFQATT and CDR2 SNEGSKA (reference sequence). Written as DNA, the CDR3 is TGCAGTGCTAGAGGACTAGCGGTCCCTGATGAGACCCAGTACTTC. It is translated as CSARGLAVPDETQYF.

This clonotype was recorded many times. This rearrangement joins TRBV7-2 to TRBJ2-1; D is unclear. The V and J ends lost 3 bases and 4 bases respectively, with 16 bases between them. The germline gives CDR1 SGHTA, CDR2 FQGNSA. CDR3 length: 16 residues. CDR3 protein: CASSFSATGTYNEQFF. CDR3 bases: TGTGCCAGCAGCTTCTCCGCTACCGGAACTTACAATGAGCAGTTCTTC.